This TCR beta chain derives from a study of T cells in Graves' hyperthyroidism and ophthalmopathy. V lost 7 bases, J lost 6 bases, and 10 bases lay in between. Per the germline V gene, CDR1 is SQVTM and CDR2 is ANQGSEA. CDR3 length equals 11 residues. Authors of the study amplified TCR beta CDR3 regions from RNA transcripts. Carried out on the TCR CDR3, a first-round RT-PCR used the HTBI primer set. Via MiXCR, TCRdb re-called the multiplex PCR reads, giving one row per CDR3 protein. The profile shows a few hundred thousand distinct CDR3 sequences, approximately 20% of them singletons. Exclusion criteria comprised uncontrolled infection, other autoimmune disease, pregnancy or lactation.

Sequences were obtained from blood. This TCR was sampled from a man under 40 with Graves' ophthalmopathy. This sequence joins TRBV29-1 and TRBJ2-1; weak D call: TRBD2 (6 bases). The CDR3 DNA follows: TGCAGCGCCGGGACTCTCAATGAGCAGTTCTTC. It yields the protein CSAGTLNEQFF.